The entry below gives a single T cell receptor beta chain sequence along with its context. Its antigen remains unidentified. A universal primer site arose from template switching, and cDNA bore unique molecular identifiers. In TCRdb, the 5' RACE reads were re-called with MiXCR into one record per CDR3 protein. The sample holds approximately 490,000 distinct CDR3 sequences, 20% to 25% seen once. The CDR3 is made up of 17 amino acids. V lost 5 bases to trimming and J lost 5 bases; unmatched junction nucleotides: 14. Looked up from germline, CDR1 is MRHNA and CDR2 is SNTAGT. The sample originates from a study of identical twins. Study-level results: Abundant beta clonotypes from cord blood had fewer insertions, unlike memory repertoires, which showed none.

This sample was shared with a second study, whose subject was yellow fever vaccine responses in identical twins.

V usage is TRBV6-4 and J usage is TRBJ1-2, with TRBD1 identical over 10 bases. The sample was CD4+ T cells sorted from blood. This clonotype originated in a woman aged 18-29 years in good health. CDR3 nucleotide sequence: TGTGCCAGCAGTTGGACCCCGGGACAGGGGAATGTGTATGGCTACACCTTC. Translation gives CASSWTPGQGNVYGYTF.